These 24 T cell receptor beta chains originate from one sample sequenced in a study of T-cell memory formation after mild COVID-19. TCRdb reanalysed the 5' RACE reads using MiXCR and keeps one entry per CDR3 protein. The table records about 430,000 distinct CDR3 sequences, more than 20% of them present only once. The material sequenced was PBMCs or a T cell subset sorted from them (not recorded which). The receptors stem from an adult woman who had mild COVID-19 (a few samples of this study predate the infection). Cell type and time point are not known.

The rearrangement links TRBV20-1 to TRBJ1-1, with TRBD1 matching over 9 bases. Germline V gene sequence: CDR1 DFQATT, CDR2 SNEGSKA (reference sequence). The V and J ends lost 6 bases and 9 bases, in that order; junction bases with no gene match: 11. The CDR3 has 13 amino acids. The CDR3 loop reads CSAARQGGEKAFF. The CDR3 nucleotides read TGCAGTGCAGCCCGACAGGGGGGTGAAAAAGCTTTCTTT.

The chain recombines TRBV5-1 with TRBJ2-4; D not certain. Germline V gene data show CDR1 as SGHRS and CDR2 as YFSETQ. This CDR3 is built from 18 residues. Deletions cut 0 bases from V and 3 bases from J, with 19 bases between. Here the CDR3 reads CASSLVGSGAWDKNIQYF. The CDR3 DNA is TGCGCCAGCAGCTTGGTAGGTTCTGGAGCCTGGGACAAAAACATTCAGTACTTC. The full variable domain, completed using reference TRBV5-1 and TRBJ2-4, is KAGVTQTPRYLIKTRGQQVTLSCSPISGHRSVSWYQQTPGQGLQFLFEYFSETQRNKGNFPGRFSGRQFSNSRSEMNVSTLELGDSALYLCASSLVGSGAWDKNIQYFGAGTRLSVL.

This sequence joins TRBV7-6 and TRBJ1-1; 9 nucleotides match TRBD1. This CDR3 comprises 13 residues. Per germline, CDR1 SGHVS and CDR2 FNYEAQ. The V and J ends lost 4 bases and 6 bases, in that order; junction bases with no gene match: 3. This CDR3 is CASSSDRGAEAFF. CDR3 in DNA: TGTGCCAGCAGCTCGGACAGGGGCGCTGAAGCTTTCTTT.

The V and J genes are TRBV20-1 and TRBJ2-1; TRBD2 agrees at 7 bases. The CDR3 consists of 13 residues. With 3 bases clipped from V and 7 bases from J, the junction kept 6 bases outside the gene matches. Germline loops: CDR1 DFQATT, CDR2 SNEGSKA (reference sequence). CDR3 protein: CSASTLGRNEQFF. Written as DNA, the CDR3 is TGCAGTGCTAGCACCCTCGGGAGGAATGAGCAGTTCTTC.

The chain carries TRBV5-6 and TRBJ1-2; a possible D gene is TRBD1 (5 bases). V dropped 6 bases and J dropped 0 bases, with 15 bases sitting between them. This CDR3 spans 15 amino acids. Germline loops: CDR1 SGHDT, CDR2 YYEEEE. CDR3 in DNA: TGTGCCAGCACCTCCCCCCGGGGCCCTAACTATGGCTACACCTTC. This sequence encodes CASTSPRGPNYGYTF.

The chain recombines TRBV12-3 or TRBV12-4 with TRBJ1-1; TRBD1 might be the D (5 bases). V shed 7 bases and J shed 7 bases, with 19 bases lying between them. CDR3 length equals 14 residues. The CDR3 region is CASTRASVTGEAFF. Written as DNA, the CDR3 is TGTGCCAGCACCAGGGCCTCCGTTACAGGTGAAGCTTTCTTT.

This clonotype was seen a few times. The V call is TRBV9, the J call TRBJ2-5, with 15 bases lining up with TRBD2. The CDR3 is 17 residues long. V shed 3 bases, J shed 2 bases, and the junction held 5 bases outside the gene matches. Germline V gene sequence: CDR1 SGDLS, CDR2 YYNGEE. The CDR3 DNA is TGTGCCAGCAGCGGCGGGACTAGCGGGGGGCTGCAAGAGACCCAGTACTTC. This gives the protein CASSGGTSGGLQETQYF.

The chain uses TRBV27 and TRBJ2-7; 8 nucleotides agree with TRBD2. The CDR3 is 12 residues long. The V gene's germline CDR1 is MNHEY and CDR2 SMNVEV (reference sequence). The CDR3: CVTSGGPWEQYF. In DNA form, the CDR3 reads TGTGTTACATCGGGAGGGCCGTGGGAGCAGTACTTC.

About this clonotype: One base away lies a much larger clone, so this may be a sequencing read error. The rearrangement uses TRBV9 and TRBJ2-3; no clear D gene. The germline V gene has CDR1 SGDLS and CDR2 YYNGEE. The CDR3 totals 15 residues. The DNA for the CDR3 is TGTTCCAGCAGCGACGACGGCACTAGCACAGATACGCAGTATTTT. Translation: CSSSDDGTSTDTQYF.

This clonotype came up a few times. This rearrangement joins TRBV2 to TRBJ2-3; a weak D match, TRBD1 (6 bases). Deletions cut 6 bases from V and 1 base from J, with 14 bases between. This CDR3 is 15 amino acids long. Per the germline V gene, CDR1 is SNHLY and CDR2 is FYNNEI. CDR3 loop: CASSKRTAGTDTQYF. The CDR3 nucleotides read TGTGCCAGCAGCAAACGGACAGCCGGCACAGATACGCAGTATTTT.

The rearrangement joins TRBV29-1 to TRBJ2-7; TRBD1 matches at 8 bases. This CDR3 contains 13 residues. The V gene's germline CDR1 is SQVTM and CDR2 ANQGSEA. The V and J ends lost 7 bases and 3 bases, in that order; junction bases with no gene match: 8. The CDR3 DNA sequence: TGCAGCGCATCAGGGACAGGTCTCTACGAGCAGTACTTC. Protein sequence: CSASGTGLYEQYF.

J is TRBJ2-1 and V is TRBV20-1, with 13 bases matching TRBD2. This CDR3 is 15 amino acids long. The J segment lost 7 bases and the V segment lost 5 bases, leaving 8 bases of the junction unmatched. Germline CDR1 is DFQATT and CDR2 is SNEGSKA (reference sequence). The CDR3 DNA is TGCAGTGCTGCCGAACTAGCGGGGGGGCCAAATGAGCAGTTCTTC. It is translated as CSAAELAGGPNEQFF.

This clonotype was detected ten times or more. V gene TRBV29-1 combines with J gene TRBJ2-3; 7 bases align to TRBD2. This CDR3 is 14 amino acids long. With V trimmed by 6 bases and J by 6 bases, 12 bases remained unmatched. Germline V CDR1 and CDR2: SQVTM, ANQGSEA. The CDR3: CSVNRRLASDTQYF. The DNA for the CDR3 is TGCAGCGTCAATCGGAGACTAGCATCCGATACGCAGTATTTT.

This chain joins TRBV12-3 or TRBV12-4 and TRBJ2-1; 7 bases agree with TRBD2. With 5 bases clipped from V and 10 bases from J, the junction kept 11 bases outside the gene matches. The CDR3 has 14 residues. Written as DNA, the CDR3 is TGTGCCAGCAGTCCCGGGACCCGAGCGGGAGAGCAGTTCTTC. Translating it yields CASSPGTRAGEQFF.

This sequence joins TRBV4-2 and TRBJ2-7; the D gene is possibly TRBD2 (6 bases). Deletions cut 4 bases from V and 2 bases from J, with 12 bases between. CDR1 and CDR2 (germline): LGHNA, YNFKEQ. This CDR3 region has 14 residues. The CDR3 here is CASSPRDGAYEQYF. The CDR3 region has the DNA TGTGCCAGCAGCCCGCGGGACGGAGCCTACGAGCAGTACTTC.

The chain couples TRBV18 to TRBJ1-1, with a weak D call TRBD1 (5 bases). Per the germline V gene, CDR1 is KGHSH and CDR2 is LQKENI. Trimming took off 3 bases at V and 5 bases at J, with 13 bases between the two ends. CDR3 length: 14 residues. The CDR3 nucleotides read TGTGCCAGCTCACCCGGGCTGGGGGGTACTGAAGCTTTCTTT. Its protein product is CASSPGLGGTEAFF.

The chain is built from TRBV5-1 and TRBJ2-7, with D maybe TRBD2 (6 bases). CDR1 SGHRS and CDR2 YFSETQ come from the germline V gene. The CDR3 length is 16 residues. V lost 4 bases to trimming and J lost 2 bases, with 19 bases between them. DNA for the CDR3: TGCGCCAGCAGCGCGGGGTTGGCGGGATCTCCCTACGAGCAGTACTTC. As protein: CASSAGLAGSPYEQYF.

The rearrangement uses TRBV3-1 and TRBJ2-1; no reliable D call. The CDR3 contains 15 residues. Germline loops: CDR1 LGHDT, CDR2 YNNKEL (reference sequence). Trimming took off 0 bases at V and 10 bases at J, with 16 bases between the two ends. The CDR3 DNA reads TGTGCCAGCAGCCAAGAAGTAGGTTTGAGCAGAGAGCAGTTCTTC. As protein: CASSQEVGLSREQFF.

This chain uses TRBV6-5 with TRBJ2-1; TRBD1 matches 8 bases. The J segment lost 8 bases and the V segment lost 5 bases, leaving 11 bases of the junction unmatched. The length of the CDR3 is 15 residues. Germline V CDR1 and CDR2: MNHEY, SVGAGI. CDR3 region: CASSMITGGNDEQFF. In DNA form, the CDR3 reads TGTGCCAGCAGTATGATCACAGGGGGTAATGATGAGCAGTTCTTC.

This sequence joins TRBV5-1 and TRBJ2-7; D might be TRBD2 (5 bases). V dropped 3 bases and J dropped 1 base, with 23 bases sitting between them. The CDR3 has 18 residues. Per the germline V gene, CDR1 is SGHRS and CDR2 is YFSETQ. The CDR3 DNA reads TGCGCCAGCAGCTACGGGTCTCTTCTCCGGGGTTGGTCCTACGAGCAGTACTTC. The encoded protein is CASSYGSLLRGWSYEQYF.

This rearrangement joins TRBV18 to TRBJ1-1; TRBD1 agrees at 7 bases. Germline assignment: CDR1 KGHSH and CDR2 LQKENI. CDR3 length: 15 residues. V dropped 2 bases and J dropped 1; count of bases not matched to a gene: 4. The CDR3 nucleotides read TGTGCCAGCTCACCATCTAGACAGGGGAACACTGAAGCTTTCTTT. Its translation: CASSPSRQGNTEAFF.

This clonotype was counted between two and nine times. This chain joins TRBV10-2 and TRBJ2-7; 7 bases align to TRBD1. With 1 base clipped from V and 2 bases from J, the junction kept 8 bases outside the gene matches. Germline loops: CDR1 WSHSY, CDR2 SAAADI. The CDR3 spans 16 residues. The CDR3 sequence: CASSEYRDSHPYEQYF. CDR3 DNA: TGCGCCAGCAGTGAGTATAGGGACAGCCACCCCTACGAGCAGTACTTC.

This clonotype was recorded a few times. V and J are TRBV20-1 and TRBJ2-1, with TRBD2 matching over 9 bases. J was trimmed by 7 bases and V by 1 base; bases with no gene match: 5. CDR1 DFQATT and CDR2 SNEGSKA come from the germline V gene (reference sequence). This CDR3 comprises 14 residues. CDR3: CSARVSGRTNEQFF. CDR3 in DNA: TGCAGTGCTAGAGTAAGCGGGAGGACGAATGAGCAGTTCTTC.

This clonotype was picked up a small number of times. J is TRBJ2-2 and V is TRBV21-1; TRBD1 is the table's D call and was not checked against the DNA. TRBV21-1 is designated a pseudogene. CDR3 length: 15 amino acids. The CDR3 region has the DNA TGTGCCAGCAGCAACTACAGGGGGCAGGTCGGGGAGCTGTTTTTT. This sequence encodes CASSNYRGQVGELFF.